Below are 5 T cell receptor beta chains sequenced from a single sample in a study of beta chain features in type 1 diabetes. The authors reverse transcribed all of the isolated RNA, so sequencing captured expressed TCRB transcripts. The repertoire was sequenced with immunoSEQ multiplex PCR; TCRdb's copy has only in-frame clones and lacks some. The table has around 160,000 clones, under 60% seen once. Input material: Tregs from blood. Every receptor here comes from a man younger than 30 in good health.

The chain links TRBV5-4 to TRBJ2-5; no reliable D call. Trimming shortened V by 4 bases and J by 5 bases, and 15 bases separated the two germline ends. CDR1 SGHNT and CDR2 YYREEE come from the germline V gene (reference sequence). The CDR3 covers 14 residues. The CDR3 DNA is TGTGCCAGCAGCCACAAAAAGAGGTGGGAGACCCAGTACTTC. It codes for CASSHKKRWETQYF.

This CDR3 reads CASSYTRIDTQYF. The DNA of the CDR3 is TGTGCCAGCAGCTATACTAGGATAGATACGCAGTATTTT. The J gene is TRBJ2-3, the V gene TRBV7-2; weak D call: TRBD2 (5 bases). The length of the CDR3 is 13 residues. Germline values: CDR1 SGHTA, CDR2 FQGNSA. With 4 bases removed from V and 5 bases from J, the gap between germline ends came to 10 bases.

The chain employs TRBV7-9 and TRBJ1-1; D is uncertain. CDR1 SEHNR and CDR2 FQNEAQ come from the germline V gene (reference sequence). CDR3 length: 11 amino acids. CDR3 amino acids: CAYQVSSEAFF. The CDR3 nucleotides are TGTGCATATCAGGTCTCATCTGAAGCTTTCTTT.

This clone was observed a few times. The V call is TRBV10-3, the J call TRBJ2-1, with 8 bases fitting TRBD2. V gave up 8 bases and J gave up 8 bases; unmatched junction bases: 5. Germline V gene data show CDR1 as ENHRY and CDR2 as SYGVKD. There are 12 residues in the CDR3. In DNA, the CDR3 is TGTGCCATCTCGGGTAGCGGGGATGAGCAGTTCTTC. This sequence encodes CAISGSGDEQFF.

The chain recombines TRBV5-4 with TRBJ2-3; 11 bases match TRBD1. CDR1 is SGHNT and CDR2 is YYREEE in the germline V gene (reference sequence). CDR3 length: 14 residues. V dropped 3 bases and J dropped 6; count of bases not matched to a gene: 3. The CDR3 region is CASSSGTGGDTQYF. CDR3 bases: TGTGCCAGCAGCTCGGGGACAGGGGGGGATACGCAGTATTTT.